Listed here are 11 T cell receptor beta chains from one sample, sequenced in a study of blood T cell repertoires in COVID-19 (dated by TCRdb to 2020 to 2021). The library was generated by the immunoSEQ multiplex PCR assay. TCRdb carries this immuneACCESS record with in-frame sequences only. Its versions omit some clonotypes, under half of them owing to an unresolved V gene in the studies checked, with the rest unexplained. For this sample there are about 200,000 clones; 65% to 90% appear just once. 9.7% of the sample lies in the top ten. The sample taken for sequencing was peripheral blood. These receptor sequences come from a man in his forties or fifties with active or convalescent COVID-19.

The chain uses TRBV4-2 and TRBJ2-4; a weak D match, TRBD1 (6 bases). The CDR3 sequence is 16 residues long. CDR1 is LGHNA and CDR2 is YNFKEQ in the germline V gene. V lost 4 bases and J 8 bases, leaving 21 bases between the germline ends. The CDR3 coding sequence is TGTGCCAGCAGCCTAGAGGCCTCTTCAGGGGCGGACATTCAGTACTTC. This translates into CASSLEASSGADIQYF.

The chain couples TRBV12-3 or TRBV12-4 to TRBJ2-7, with D uncertain. With 2 bases removed from V and 6 bases from J, the gap between germline ends came to 11 bases. This CDR3 comprises 13 residues. The CDR3 reads CASSLWAVGEQYV. The CDR3 nucleotides are TGTGCCAGCAGTTTATGGGCAGTAGGCGAGCAGTACGTC.

The chain combines TRBV2 with TRBJ1-1, with 9 bases lining up with TRBD1. Trimming removed 8 bases from V and 4 bases from J; junction bases left unmatched: 11. CDR3 length equals 15 residues. Germline V gives CDR1 SNHLY, CDR2 FYNNEI. The CDR3 DNA is TGTGCCAGCGTGACAGAGGGACAGGGTGCCACTGAAGCTTTCTTT. Its protein is CASVTEGQGATEAFF.

This clone was counted a single time. The CDR3 sequence is CASSLLGTGSYGYTF. In DNA, the CDR3 is TGTGCCAGCAGTTTACTGGGGACAGGGAGCTATGGCTACACCTTC. This chain links TRBV27 with TRBJ1-2; 9 bases map to TRBD1. The CDR3 loop spans 15 amino acids. J gave up 4 bases and V 2 bases, and 5 bases lay outside the gene matches. In germline, CDR1 is MNHEY, CDR2 SMNVEV (reference sequence).

This sequence joins TRBV7-8 and TRBJ2-7; the match to TRBD2 covers 12 bases. The germline V gene encodes CDR1 SGHVS and CDR2 FQNEAQ. The CDR3 is 15 residues long. Trimming at V came to 4 bases and at J to 6 bases, leaving 7 bases not matched to a gene. As DNA, the CDR3 is TGTGCCAGCAGCTACCGACTAGCGGGAGTCTCCGAGCAGTACTTC. It translates to CASSYRLAGVSEQYF.

This chain uses TRBV6-2 or TRBV6-3 with TRBJ2-1; unclear D gene. V lost 0 bases to trimming and J lost 4 bases, with 7 bases between them. The CDR3 extends over 14 amino acids. CDR1 and CDR2 (germline): MNHEY, SVGEGT. CDR3 coding DNA: TGTGCCAGCAGTTACTCCAGAGGTTACAATGAGCAGTTCTTC. Its translation: CASSYSRGYNEQFF.

This chain uses TRBV21-1 with TRBJ2-1; the table's D call TRBD1 went unverified against the DNA. TRBV21-1 is tagged as a pseudogene. CDR3 length: 16 residues. In DNA form, the CDR3 reads TGTGCCAGCAGCTCACCCGGGACAGGGCAAGGAGATGAGCAGTTCTTC. Translation gives CASSSPGTGQGDEQFF.

The CDR3 DNA reads as TGTGCCAGCAGCCCTGGACTAGCGGGGGGTGTGGATACGCAGTATTTT. Translation gives CASSPGLAGGVDTQYF. The chain couples TRBV7-2 to TRBJ2-3; TRBD2 matches 14 bases. Germline CDR1 is SGHTA and CDR2 is FQGNSA. The CDR3 has 16 amino acids. With 5 bases clipped from V and 6 bases from J, the junction kept 7 bases outside the gene matches.

V gene TRBV5-4 combines with J gene TRBJ2-7, with D possibly being TRBD2 (6 bases). The CDR3 consists of 14 residues. Trimming removed 3 bases from V and 2 bases from J, with 12 bases in between. Germline values: CDR1 SGHNT, CDR2 YYREEE (reference sequence). The CDR3 protein is CASSSRDFPYEQYF. The CDR3 region has the DNA TGTGCCAGCAGCTCAAGGGACTTTCCCTACGAGCAGTACTTC.

The CDR3 sequence: CASSLRTATYEQYF. Written as DNA, the CDR3 is TGTGCCAGCAGCTTGAGGACAGCAACCTACGAGCAGTACTTC. The rearrangement joins TRBV5-5 to TRBJ2-7, with a weak D call TRBD1 (6 bases). From germline, CDR1 is SGHKS and CDR2 YYEKEE (reference sequence). The CDR3 has 14 residues. Trimming took 1 base from V and 2 from J, leaving 10 bases between them. The full variable domain, its missing parts supplied by reference TRBV5-5 and TRBJ2-7, is DAGVTQSPTHLIKTRGQQVTLRCSPISGHKSVSWYQQVLGQGPQFIFQYYEKEERGRGNFPDRFSARQFPNYSSELNVNALLLGDSALYLCASSLRTATYEQYFGPGTRLTVT.

The V call is TRBV18, the J call TRBJ2-1; 8 bases are a match to TRBD2. Per germline, CDR1 KGHSH and CDR2 LQKENI. This CDR3 is 14 amino acids long. J was trimmed by 8 bases and V by 3 bases; bases with no gene match: 6. The CDR3 loop is CASSPRRGVYEQFF. The CDR3 DNA reads as TGTGCCAGCTCACCCAGGCGGGGGGTGTATGAGCAGTTCTTC.